The 27 T cell receptor beta chains in this list originate from one sample, sequenced in a study of regulatory T cells in long-lasting Graves disease. The time point was: newly diagnosed GD, antithyroid drugs for less than 3 months. PBMC RNA was the source of the TCR library. Combining iRepertoire HTBI primers with Arm-PCR of CDR3 regions, the authors built TCR beta libraries. Each CDR3 protein is one row after TCRdb ran MiXCR on the multiplex PCR reads. The profile covers hundreds of thousands of distinct CDR3 sequences, with approximately 13% appearing a single time and 8.5% to 10% taken by the ten largest. These data also featured in a second study, about T cells in Graves' hyperthyroidism and ophthalmopathy.

The input for sequencing was peripheral blood mononuclear cells (PBMCs), taken at new diagnosis, from a patient treated with antithyroid drugs. The receptors were gathered from a man aged 25 to 40 with Graves disease.

This clonotype came up many times. The chain combines TRBV19 with TRBJ2-3; 12 positions agree with TRBD2. This CDR3 has 21 amino acids. V was pared by 3 bases and J by 5 bases, with 21 bases of the junction left unmatched. Per germline, CDR1 LNHDA and CDR2 SQIVND (reference sequence). The CDR3 nucleotides read TGTGCCAGTAGTATTAGGCTCGCGACTAGCGGGAGCCGACTGATCCAAGATACGCAGTATTTT. It yields the protein CASSIRLATSGSRLIQDTQYF.

This clonotype was detected ten times or more. The V and J genes are TRBV5-1 and TRBJ1-2; possible D gene TRBD1, 5 bases. Germline assignment: CDR1 SGHRS and CDR2 YFSETQ. The germline V and J ends were trimmed by 5 bases and 4 bases, with 9 bases remaining between them. The CDR3 contains 12 residues. CDR3 region: CASRQDFYGYTF. The CDR3 bases are TGCGCCAGCAGACAGGACTTCTATGGCTACACCTTC. The variable domain in full, completed from reference TRBV5-1 and TRBJ1-2, reads KAGVTQTPRYLIKTRGQQVTLSCSPISGHRSVSWYQQTPGQGLQFLFEYFSETQRNKGNFPGRFSGRQFSNSRSEMNVSTLELGDSALYLCASRQDFYGYTFGSGTRLTVV.

The V call is TRBV25-1, the J call TRBJ2-1, with 7 bases that match TRBD2. Per germline, CDR1 MGHDK and CDR2 SYGVNS. The length of the CDR3 is 14 residues. Trimming removed 6 bases from V and 9 bases from J; junction bases left unmatched: 11. CDR3 sequence reads: CASRGGGPLGEQFF. The CDR3 coding sequence is TGTGCCAGCAGGGGGGGGGGACCTTTAGGTGAGCAGTTCTTC.

Comment on this clonotype: This clone may be a read error of a much larger clone one base away. The DNA for the CDR3 is TGTGCCGGGGCTGTTATAGCGGGAGCTGTTGAGCAGTACTTC. It yields the protein CAGAVIAGAVEQYF. The chain employs TRBV2 and TRBJ2-7, with 9 bases identical to TRBD2. The CDR3 spans 14 residues. Per germline, CDR1 SNHLY and CDR2 FYNNEI. V shed 11 bases, J shed 7 bases, and the junction held 15 bases outside the gene matches.

This clonotype turned up a few times. The rearrangement links TRBV9 to TRBJ2-5; D unresolved. V was pared by 2 bases and J by 0 bases, with 8 bases between. The germline gives CDR1 SGDLS, CDR2 YYNGEE. The CDR3 is 14 residues long. CDR3 amino acids: CASSVSPYQETQYF. The CDR3 coding sequence is TGTGCCAGCAGCGTGTCCCCCTACCAAGAGACCCAGTACTTC.

The rearrangement links TRBV9 to TRBJ1-2; tentative D call: TRBD1 (6 bases). CDR3 size: 16 residues. Trimming removed 2 bases from V and 0 bases from J, with 14 bases in between. Germline CDR1 and CDR2: SGDLS and YYNGEE. This CDR3 reads CASSVSSRTANYGYTF. CDR3 nucleotide sequence: TGTGCCAGCAGCGTCTCATCCAGGACAGCTAACTATGGCTACACCTTC.

This clonotype was seen ten or more times. The chain links TRBV30 to TRBJ2-2; D uncertain. This CDR3 spans 13 amino acids. Germline V gene data show CDR1 as GTSNPN and CDR2 as SVGIG (reference sequence). The V end was cut by 3 bases, the J end by 0 bases, with 5 bases between. DNA for the CDR3: TGTGCCTGGAGGGGGTCGAACACCGGGGAGCTGTTTTTT. Translation gives CAWRGSNTGELFF.

About this clonotype itself: A far larger clone is one base from this, pointing to a likely read error. This chain links TRBV10-3 with TRBJ2-1; a possible D gene is TRBD1 (5 bases). This CDR3 is built from 13 residues. Trimming removed 7 bases at V and 10 bases at J, with 17 bases between. Germline V gene lookup returns CDR1 ENHRY and CDR2 SYGVKD. DNA of the CDR3: TGTGCCATCAATCCGGCGCAGGGCTACGAGCAGTTCTTC. This codes for CAINPAQGYEQFF.

In this sample, this clonotype turned up many times. V gene TRBV20-1 combines with J gene TRBJ2-3; 10 nucleotides line up with TRBD2. CDR1 and CDR2 (germline): DFQATT, SNEGSKA (reference sequence). This CDR3 comprises 15 residues. J gave up 6 bases and V 5 bases, and 11 bases lay outside the gene matches. CDR3 protein: CSAGPWTSGQDTQYF. CDR3 in DNA: TGCAGTGCTGGCCCTTGGACTAGCGGTCAGGATACGCAGTATTTT.

With respect to this clonotype: A clone one base away is much larger, so this may be a read error. This chain links TRBV27 with TRBJ2-1; 8 bases are a match to TRBD2. This CDR3 region has 15 residues. Germline V gene data show CDR1 as MNHEY and CDR2 as SMNVEV (reference sequence). Trimming removed 8 bases from V and 8 bases from J; junction bases left unmatched: 14. The CDR3 loop is CASGPGAAGEDEQFF. CDR3 bases: TGTGCCAGCGGTCCCGGGGCAGCGGGAGAGGATGAGCAGTTCTTC.

The chain has TRBV24-1 and TRBJ2-3; D possibly uses TRBD1 or TRBD2 (6 bases each). The ends were cut back, 4 bases at V and 2 bases at J, with 15 bases in the middle. There are 16 residues in the CDR3. Germline-derived CDR1 and CDR2 are KGHDR and SFDVKD. CDR3 in amino acids: CATSEIGRGHTDTQYF. The DNA for the CDR3 is TGTGCCACCAGTGAGATCGGCCGGGGGCACACAGATACGCAGTATTTT.

The rearrangement uses TRBV12-3 or TRBV12-4 and TRBJ1-4, with TRBD1 identical over 10 bases. J lost 7 bases, V lost 7 bases, and 6 bases had no gene match. This CDR3 region has 14 residues. CDR3: CASTRQGASEKLFF. CDR3 coding DNA: TGTGCCAGCACCAGACAGGGGGCAAGTGAAAAACTGTTTTTT.

This clonotype occurred many times. The V call is TRBV2, the J call TRBJ2-1; 8 nucleotides agree with TRBD2. This CDR3 has 18 amino acids. CDR1 SNHLY and CDR2 FYNNEI come from the germline V gene. V was pared by 4 bases and J by 0 bases, with 11 bases of the junction left unmatched. As DNA, the CDR3 is TGTGCCAGCAGTGTGGAACTAGCGGACCCGTCCTCCTACAATGAGCAGTTCTTC. Its translation: CASSVELADPSSYNEQFF. Supplemented by reference TRBV2 and TRBJ2-1, the full variable domain reads EPEVTQTPSHQVTQMGQEVILRCVPISNHLYFYWYRQILGQKVEFLVSFYNNEISEKSEIFDDQFSVERPDGSNFTLKIRSTKLEDSAMYFCASSVELADPSSYNEQFFGPGTRLTVL.

This clonotype was picked up many times. The J gene is TRBJ2-1, the V gene TRBV2; D gene ambiguous. V gave up 5 bases and J gave up 0 bases, with 11 bases separating them. The CDR3 contains 15 residues. Germline CDR1 SNHLY, CDR2 FYNNEI. CDR3: CASSITVGSYNEQFF. The CDR3 coding sequence is TGTGCCAGCAGTATTACGGTTGGCTCCTACAATGAGCAGTTCTTC.

Points on this clonotype: A single base separates this from a much larger clone, so it may be a read error. This chain uses TRBV2 with TRBJ2-5; the match to TRBD2 covers 11 bases. The J call may be incorrect, as the DNA end agrees better with TRBJ2-1. The CDR3 has 15 amino acids. Germline CDR1 reads SNHLY; CDR2 reads FYNNEI. The DNA for the CDR3 is TGTGCCAGCAGTTCCACGACTAGCGGGATCTACGAGCAGTTCTTC. Translation: CASSSTTSGIYEQFF.

The chain joins TRBV7-3 to TRBJ2-7; D is possibly TRBD1 (6 bases). Germline V gene lookup returns CDR1 SGHTA and CDR2 FQGTGA. The V and J ends lost 5 bases and 4 bases respectively, with 15 bases between them. The CDR3 has 14 amino acids. This CDR3 reads CASSPSRDTYEQYF. The CDR3 coding sequence is TGTGCCAGCAGCCCTTCCCGGGACACATACGAGCAGTACTTC.

Points on this clonotype: A much larger clone differs from this one at a single base, so this may be a read error. The CDR3: CASAWGQNTHEQYF. The CDR3, as DNA: TGTGCCAGCGCTTGGGGGCAGAACACCCACGAGCAGTACTTC. The chain employs TRBV12-3 or TRBV12-4 and TRBJ2-7, with a weak D call TRBD1 (6 bases). Trimming removed 8 bases from V and 5 bases from J, with 19 bases in between. This CDR3 comprises 14 residues.

This clonotype was counted many times. The chain joins TRBV6-1 to TRBJ2-1; 7 nucleotides agree with TRBD2. V lost 6 bases, J lost 6 bases, and 11 bases stayed unmatched. The germline V gene encodes CDR1 MNHNS and CDR2 SASEGT. The CDR3 extends over 15 amino acids. CDR3 sequence: CASSRGSGNLNEQFF. As DNA, the CDR3 is TGTGCCAGCAGCCGGGGGAGCGGGAATCTCAATGAGCAGTTCTTC.

This clonotype was seen many times. The rearrangement links TRBV6-1 to TRBJ2-5; no reliable D call. The V gene's germline CDR1 is MNHNS and CDR2 SASEGT. There are 14 residues in the CDR3. V was shortened by 0 bases and J by 0 bases, with 5 bases between the two germline ends. CDR3 nucleotides: TGTGCCAGCAGTGAAGCTAGGTACCAAGAGACCCAGTACTTC. It translates to CASSEARYQETQYF.

This clonotype was seen at least ten times. This chain joins TRBV2 and TRBJ1-1; D remains unclear. The V end lost 7 bases, the J end lost 0 bases, and 6 bases lay between the germline ends. The CDR3 sequence is 12 residues long. Per germline, CDR1 SNHLY and CDR2 FYNNEI. CDR3 coding DNA: TGTGCCAGCATGGAACTGAACACTGAAGCTTTCTTT. As protein: CASMELNTEAFF.

This clonotype came up many times. The gene calls are TRBV27 and TRBJ1-5; D gene unclear. This CDR3 has 14 residues. V lost 2 bases and J 6 bases, leaving 11 bases between the germline ends. The germline CDR1 and CDR2 sequences are MNHEY and SMNVEV (reference sequence). CDR3 residues: CASSLGSGFQPQHF. For the CDR3, the DNA is TGTGCCAGCAGTTTAGGATCGGGATTTCAGCCCCAGCATTTT.

There are many counts of this clonotype. V gene TRBV27 combines with J gene TRBJ1-2; 9 nucleotides line up with TRBD1. Looked up from germline, CDR1 is MNHEY and CDR2 is SMNVEV (reference sequence). The CDR3 is 14 residues long. Trimming took 6 bases from V and 6 from J; bases not matched to a gene: 8. The CDR3 reads CASRTGGAGDGYTF. The CDR3 bases are TGTGCCAGCAGAACAGGGGGCGCGGGCGATGGCTACACCTTC.

In its sample, this clonotype was seen many times. The rearrangement links TRBV27 to TRBJ2-7, with TRBD2 matching 12 bases. Germline-derived CDR1 and CDR2 are MNHEY and SMNVEV (reference sequence). There are 13 residues in the CDR3. After removal of 8 bases from V and 3 bases from J, the junction contained 2 bases not matched to a gene. The CDR3: CASGLAGFYEQYF. CDR3 coding DNA: TGTGCCAGCGGACTAGCGGGATTCTACGAGCAGTACTTC.

This clonotype was picked up many times. The gene calls are TRBV20-1 and TRBJ1-1, with a weak D call TRBD1 (5 bases). Germline values: CDR1 DFQATT, CDR2 SNEGSKA (reference sequence). The CDR3 spans 13 residues. The germline V and J ends were trimmed by 5 bases and 1 base, with 11 bases remaining between them. In nucleotides, the CDR3 is TGCAGTGCTGACCGGGACGGGAACACTGAAGCTTTCTTT. Encoded protein: CSADRDGNTEAFF.

The rearrangement joins TRBV19 to TRBJ1-5, with 7 bases fitting TRBD1. The V gene's germline CDR1 is LNHDA and CDR2 SQIVND (reference sequence). The V segment lost 7 bases and the J segment 0 bases; nucleotides outside the gene matches: 6. This CDR3 is 15 amino acids long. Written as DNA, the CDR3 is TGTGCCAGTACCCCCCGGGACAGTAGCAATCAGCCCCAGCATTTT. Amino acids: CASTPRDSSNQPQHF.

This chain connects TRBV30 to TRBJ2-3; weak D call: TRBD1 (6 bases). The germline gives CDR1 GTSNPN, CDR2 SVGIG (reference sequence). CDR3 length: 16 residues. Trimming shortened V by 0 bases and J by 0 bases, and 13 bases separated the two germline ends. The CDR3 coding sequence is TGTGCCTGGAGTGTACCGGCAGGACAGAGCACAGATACGCAGTATTTT. Translation gives CAWSVPAGQSTDTQYF.

This clonotype has more than one count but fewer than ten. The rearrangement links TRBV7-9 to TRBJ1-2; D not certain. The CDR3 length is 12 residues. Trimming took off 8 bases at V and 8 bases at J, with 15 bases between the two ends. CDR1 and CDR2 (germline): SEHNR, FQNEAQ (reference sequence). CDR3 residues: CASRLVDPGYTF. CDR3 bases: TGTGCCAGCCGACTAGTCGACCCAGGCTACACCTTC.